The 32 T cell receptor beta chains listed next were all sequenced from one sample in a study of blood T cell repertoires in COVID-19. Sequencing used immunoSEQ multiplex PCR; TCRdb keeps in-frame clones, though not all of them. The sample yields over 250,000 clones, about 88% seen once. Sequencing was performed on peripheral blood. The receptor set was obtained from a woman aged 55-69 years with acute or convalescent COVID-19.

CDR3 region: CASNPTGAGANVLTF. Written as DNA, the CDR3 is TGTGCCAGTAACCCCACAGGGGCTGGGGCCAACGTCCTGACTTTC. The rearrangement joins TRBV19 to TRBJ2-6; 7 bases fit TRBD1. Germline assignment: CDR1 LNHDA and CDR2 SQIVND (reference sequence). The V gene end was trimmed by 7 bases and the J gene end by 2 bases; junction bases not matched to a gene: 5. CDR3 length equals 15 residues.

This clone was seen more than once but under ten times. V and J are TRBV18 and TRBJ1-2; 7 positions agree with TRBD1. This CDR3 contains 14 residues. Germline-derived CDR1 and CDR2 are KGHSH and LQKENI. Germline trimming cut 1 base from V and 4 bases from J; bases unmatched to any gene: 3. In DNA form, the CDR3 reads TGTGCCAGCTCACCACGACAGGGTGGCTATGGCTACACCTTC. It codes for CASSPRQGGYGYTF.

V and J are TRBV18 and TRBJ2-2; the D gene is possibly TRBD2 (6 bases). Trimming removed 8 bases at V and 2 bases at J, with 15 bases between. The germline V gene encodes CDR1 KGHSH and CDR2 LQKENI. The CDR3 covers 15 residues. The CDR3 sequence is CASPPEGPNTGELFF. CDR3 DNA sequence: TGTGCCAGCCCCCCGGAGGGACCCAACACCGGGGAGCTGTTTTTT.

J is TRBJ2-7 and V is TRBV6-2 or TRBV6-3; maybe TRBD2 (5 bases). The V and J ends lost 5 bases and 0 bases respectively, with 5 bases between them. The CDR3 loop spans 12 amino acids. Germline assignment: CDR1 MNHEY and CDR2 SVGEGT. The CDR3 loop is CASSRDSYEQYF. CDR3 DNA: TGTGCCAGCAGTCGGGACTCCTACGAGCAGTACTTC.

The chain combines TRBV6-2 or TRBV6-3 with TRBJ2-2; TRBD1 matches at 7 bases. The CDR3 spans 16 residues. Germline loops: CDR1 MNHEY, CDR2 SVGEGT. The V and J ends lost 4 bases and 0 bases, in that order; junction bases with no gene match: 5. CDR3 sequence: CASSLTGVANTGELFF. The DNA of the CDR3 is TGTGCCAGCAGTTTAACAGGGGTTGCGAACACCGGGGAGCTGTTTTTT.

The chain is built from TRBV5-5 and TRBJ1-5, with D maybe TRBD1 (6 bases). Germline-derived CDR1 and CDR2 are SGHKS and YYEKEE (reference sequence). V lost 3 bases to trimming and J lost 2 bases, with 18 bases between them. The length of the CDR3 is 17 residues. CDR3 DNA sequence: TGTGCCAGCAGCTCGGGAATGGTCAGGGGCGGCAATCAGCCCCAGCATTTT. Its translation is CASSSGMVRGGNQPQHF.

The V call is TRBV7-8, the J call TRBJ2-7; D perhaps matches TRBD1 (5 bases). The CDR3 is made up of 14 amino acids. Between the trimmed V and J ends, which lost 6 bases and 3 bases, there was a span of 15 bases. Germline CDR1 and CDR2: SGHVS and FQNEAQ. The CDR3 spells CASSKRGTFYEQYF. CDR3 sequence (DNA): TGTGCCAGCAGTAAAAGGGGAACATTCTACGAGCAGTACTTC. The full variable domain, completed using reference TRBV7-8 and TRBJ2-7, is GAGVSQSPRYKVAKRGQDVALRCDPISGHVSLFWYQQALGQGPEFLTYFQNEAQLDKSGLPSDRFFAERPEGSVSTLKIQRTQQEDSAVYLCASSKRGTFYEQYFGPGTRLTVT.

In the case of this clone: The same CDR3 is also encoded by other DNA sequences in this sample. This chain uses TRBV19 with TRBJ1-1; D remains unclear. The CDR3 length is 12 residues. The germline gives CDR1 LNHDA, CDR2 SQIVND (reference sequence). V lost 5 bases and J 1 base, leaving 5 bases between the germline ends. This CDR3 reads CASSPGNTEAFF. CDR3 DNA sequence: TGTGCCAGTAGTCCCGGGAACACTGAAGCTTTCTTT.

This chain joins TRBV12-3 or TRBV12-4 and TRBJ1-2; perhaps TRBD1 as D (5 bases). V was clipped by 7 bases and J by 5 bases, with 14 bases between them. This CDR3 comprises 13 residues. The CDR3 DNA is TGTGCCAGCACCCTTTTGGGGGGATATGGCTACACCTTC. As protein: CASTLLGGYGYTF.

The CDR3 DNA reads TGTGCCAGCAGTCAAGGCCAGGGGACTGAAGCTTTCTTT. Translated: CASSQGQGTEAFF. V and J are TRBV2 and TRBJ1-1, with a weak D call TRBD1 (6 bases). The CDR3 extends over 13 amino acids. V was clipped by 5 bases and J by 5 bases, with 12 bases between them. Germline CDR1 reads SNHLY; CDR2 reads FYNNEI. The full variable domain, in which reference TRBV2 and TRBJ1-1 provide the parts outside the CDR3, is EPEVTQTPSHQVTQMGQEVILRCVPISNHLYFYWYRQILGQKVEFLVSFYNNEISEKSEIFDDQFSVERPDGSNFTLKIRSTKLEDSAMYFCASSQGQGTEAFFGQGTRLTVV.

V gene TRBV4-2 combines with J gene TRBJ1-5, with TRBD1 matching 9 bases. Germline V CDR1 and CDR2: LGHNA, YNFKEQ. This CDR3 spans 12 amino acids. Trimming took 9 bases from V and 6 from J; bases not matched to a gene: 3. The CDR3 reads CARTGGRQPQHF. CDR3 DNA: TGTGCCAGAACAGGGGGCCGTCAGCCCCAGCATTTT.

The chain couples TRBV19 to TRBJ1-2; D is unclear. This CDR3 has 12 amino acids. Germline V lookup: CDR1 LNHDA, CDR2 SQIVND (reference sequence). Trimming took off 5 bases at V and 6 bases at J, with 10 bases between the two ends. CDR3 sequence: CASSRTENGYTF. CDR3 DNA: TGTGCCAGTAGTCGGACTGAAAATGGCTACACCTTC.

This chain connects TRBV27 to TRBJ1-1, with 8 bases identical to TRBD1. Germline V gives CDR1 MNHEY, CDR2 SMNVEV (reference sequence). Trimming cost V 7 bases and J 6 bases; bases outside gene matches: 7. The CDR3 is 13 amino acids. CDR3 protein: CASNRDRLSEAFF. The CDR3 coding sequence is TGTGCCAGCAACAGGGACAGGCTATCTGAAGCTTTCTTT.

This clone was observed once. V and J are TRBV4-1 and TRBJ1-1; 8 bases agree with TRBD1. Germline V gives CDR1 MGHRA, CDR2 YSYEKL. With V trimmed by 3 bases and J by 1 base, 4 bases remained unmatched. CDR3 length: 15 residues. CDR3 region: CASSHQDRANTEAFF. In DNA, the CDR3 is TGCGCCAGCAGCCACCAGGACAGGGCGAACACTGAAGCTTTCTTT.

As DNA, the CDR3 is TGTGCCACCAGTGAGCGAGCGACAGGGGAGATTTCACCCCTCCACTTT. It translates to CATSERATGEISPLHF. The chain combines TRBV24-1 with TRBJ1-6, with 8 bases aligning to TRBD1. Germline assignment: CDR1 KGHDR and CDR2 SFDVKD. The V gene end was trimmed by 4 bases and the J gene end by 9 bases; junction bases not matched to a gene: 10. The CDR3 spans 16 residues.

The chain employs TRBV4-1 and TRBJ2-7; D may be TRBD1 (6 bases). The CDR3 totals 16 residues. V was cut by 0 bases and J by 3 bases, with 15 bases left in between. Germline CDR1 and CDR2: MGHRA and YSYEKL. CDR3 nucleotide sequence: TGCGCCAGCAGCCAAGATGGGCAGGGGCTCCTCTACGAGCAGTACTTC. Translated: CASSQDGQGLLYEQYF.

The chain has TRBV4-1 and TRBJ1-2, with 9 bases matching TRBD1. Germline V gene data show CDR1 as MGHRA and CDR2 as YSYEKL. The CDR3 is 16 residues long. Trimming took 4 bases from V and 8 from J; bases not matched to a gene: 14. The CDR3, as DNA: TGCGCCAGCAGCCGCGGACAGGGGCCCTCTCTGGACGGCTACACCTTC. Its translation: CASSRGQGPSLDGYTF.

In DNA form, the CDR3 reads TGCAGCGTTGAAGATCTCTATGGCTACACCTTC. Protein product: CSVEDLYGYTF. V and J are TRBV29-1 and TRBJ1-2; no reliable D call. V was pared by 0 bases and J by 4 bases, with 3 bases between. Germline loops: CDR1 SQVTM, CDR2 ANQGSEA. This CDR3 comprises 11 residues.

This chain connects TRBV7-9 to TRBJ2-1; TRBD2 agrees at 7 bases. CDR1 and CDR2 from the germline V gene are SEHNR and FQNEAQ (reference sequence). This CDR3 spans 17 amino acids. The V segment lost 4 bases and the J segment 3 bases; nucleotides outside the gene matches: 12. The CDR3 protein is CASSSIKGLADYNEQFF. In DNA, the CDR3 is TGTGCCAGCAGCTCAATTAAGGGGCTAGCGGACTACAATGAGCAGTTCTTC.

The DNA for the CDR3 is TGTGCCAGCAGTTTATACGGGACAGGCACAGATACGCAGTATTTT. Translating it yields CASSLYGTGTDTQYF. The rearrangement links TRBV5-4 to TRBJ2-3; 7 bases are shared with TRBD1. V dropped 5 bases and J dropped 1; count of bases not matched to a gene: 7. The CDR3 sequence is 15 residues long. Germline assignment: CDR1 SGHNT and CDR2 YYREEE (reference sequence).

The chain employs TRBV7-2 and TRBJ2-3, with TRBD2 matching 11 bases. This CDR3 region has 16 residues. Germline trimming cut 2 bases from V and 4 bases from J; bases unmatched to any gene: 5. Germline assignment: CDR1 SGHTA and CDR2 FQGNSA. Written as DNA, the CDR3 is TGTGCCAGCAGCTTATTCCCTAGCGGGGGGCCAGATACGCAGTATTTT. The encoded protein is CASSLFPSGGPDTQYF.

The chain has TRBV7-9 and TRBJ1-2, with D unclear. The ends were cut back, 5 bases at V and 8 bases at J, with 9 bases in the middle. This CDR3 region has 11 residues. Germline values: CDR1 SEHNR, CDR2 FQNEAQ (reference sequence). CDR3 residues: CASSIEEGYTF. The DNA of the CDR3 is TGTGCCAGCAGCATTGAGGAGGGCTACACCTTC.

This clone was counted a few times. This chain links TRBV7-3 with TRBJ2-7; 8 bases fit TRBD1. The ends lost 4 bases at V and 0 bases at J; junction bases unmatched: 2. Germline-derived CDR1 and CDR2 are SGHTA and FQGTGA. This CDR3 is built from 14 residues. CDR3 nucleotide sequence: TGTGCCAGCAGCTCAGGGGGCAGCTCCTACGAGCAGTACTTC. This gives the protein CASSSGGSSYEQYF.

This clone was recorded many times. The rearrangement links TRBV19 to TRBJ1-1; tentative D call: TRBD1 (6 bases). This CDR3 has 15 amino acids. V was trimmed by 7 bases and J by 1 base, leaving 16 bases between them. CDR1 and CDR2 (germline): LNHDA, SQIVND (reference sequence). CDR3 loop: CASKLGHHSNTEAFF. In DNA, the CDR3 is TGTGCCAGTAAGTTGGGACATCACTCGAACACTGAAGCTTTCTTT.

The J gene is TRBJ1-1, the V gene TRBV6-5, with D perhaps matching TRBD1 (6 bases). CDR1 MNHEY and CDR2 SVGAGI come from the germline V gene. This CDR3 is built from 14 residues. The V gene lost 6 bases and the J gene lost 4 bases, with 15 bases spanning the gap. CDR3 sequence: CASRTGTMGTEAFF. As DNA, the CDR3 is TGTGCCAGCAGGACCGGGACAATGGGCACTGAAGCTTTCTTT.

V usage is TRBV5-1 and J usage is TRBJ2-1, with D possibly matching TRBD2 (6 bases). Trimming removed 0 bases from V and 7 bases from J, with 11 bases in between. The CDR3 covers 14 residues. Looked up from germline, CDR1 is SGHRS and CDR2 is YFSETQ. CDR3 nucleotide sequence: TGCGCCAGCAGCTTGGTAACTAGCCGGAATGAGCAGTTCTTC. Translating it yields CASSLVTSRNEQFF.

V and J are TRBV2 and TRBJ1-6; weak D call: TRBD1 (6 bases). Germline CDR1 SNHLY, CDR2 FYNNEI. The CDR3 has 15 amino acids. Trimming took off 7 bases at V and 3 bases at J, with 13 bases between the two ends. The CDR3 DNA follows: TGTGCCAGCACCCAAGGGGGGGGCTATAATTCACCCCTCCACTTT. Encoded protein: CASTQGGGYNSPLHF.

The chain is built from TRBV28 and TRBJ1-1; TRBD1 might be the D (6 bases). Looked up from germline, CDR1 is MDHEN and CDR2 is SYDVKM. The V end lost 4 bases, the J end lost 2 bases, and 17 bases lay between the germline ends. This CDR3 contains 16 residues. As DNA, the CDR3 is TGTGCCAGCAGTTCGATATTTTCAGGGGAAAACACTGAAGCTTTCTTT. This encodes CASSSIFSGENTEAFF.

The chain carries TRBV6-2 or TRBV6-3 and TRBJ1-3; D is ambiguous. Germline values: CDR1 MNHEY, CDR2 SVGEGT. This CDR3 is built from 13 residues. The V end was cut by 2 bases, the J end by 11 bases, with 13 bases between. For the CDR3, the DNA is TGTGCCAGCAGTTACCTCGCCTCAGATTCCATATATTTT. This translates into CASSYLASDSIYF.

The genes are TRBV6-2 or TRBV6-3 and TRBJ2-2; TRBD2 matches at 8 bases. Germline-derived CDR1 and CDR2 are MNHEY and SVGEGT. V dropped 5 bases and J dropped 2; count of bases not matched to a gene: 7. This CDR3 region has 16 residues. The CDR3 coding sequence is TGTGCCAGCAGTACGGCGGGGGGCTTCAACACCGGGGAGCTGTTTTTT. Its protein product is CASSTAGGFNTGELFF.

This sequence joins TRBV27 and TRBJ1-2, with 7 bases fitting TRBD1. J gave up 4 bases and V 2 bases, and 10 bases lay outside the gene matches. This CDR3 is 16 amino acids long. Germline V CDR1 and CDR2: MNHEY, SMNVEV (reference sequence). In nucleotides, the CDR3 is TGTGCCAGCAGTTTAGCCCAGACAGGGTACGGCTATGGCTACACCTTC. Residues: CASSLAQTGYGYGYTF.

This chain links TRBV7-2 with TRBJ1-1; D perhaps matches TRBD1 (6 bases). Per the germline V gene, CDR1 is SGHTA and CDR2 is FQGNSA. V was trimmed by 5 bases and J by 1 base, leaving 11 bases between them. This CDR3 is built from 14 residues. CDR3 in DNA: TGTGCCAGCAGCGCACAGGGCACGAACACTGAAGCTTTCTTT. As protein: CASSAQGTNTEAFF.